The source of this T cell receptor (beta chain) is a study of blood T cell repertoires in COVID-19. This clone was counted a few times. Those enrolled, adults aged roughly 18 to 90 years, came from about two dozen US areas. Donors were grouped by their self-reported clinical history. In the original processing: Nucleated cell number was recorded as an estimate derived from reference gene primer amplification. Some clones are missing from TCRdb's copy, which holds only in-frame ones; the method was immunoSEQ multiplex PCR. V and J calls and clone size follow that table, whereas D and trimming were derived from the DNA. The sample consists of around 140,000 clones, roughly 88% of them appearing once. The CDR3 is 13 amino acids. Trimming took 6 bases from V and 7 from J; bases not matched to a gene: 8. CDR1 and CDR2 (germline): MNHEY, SVGAGI.

The chain uses TRBV6-5 and TRBJ1-2, with TRBD1 identical over 7 bases. Sequencing was carried out using PBMCs or T cells enriched from blood (not recorded which). The TCR originated in a man aged 50 to 59 who had recovered from COVID-19. In DNA form, the CDR3 reads TGTGCCAGCAGAGTTGGACAGGAGGGTGGCTACACCTTC. It encodes CASRVGQEGGYTF.